The 20 T cell receptor beta chains below were found in one sample sequenced in a study of blood T cell repertoires in COVID-19. TCRdb keeps only in-frame clones here, not all; method: immunoSEQ multiplex PCR. The top ten hold roughly 7% of the sample, which has about 210,000 clones, around 80% seen once. The sequenced material came from peripheral blood. The receptor source for this set is a woman aged 65 to 85 with acute or convalescent COVID-19.

The CDR3 region has the DNA TGTGCCAGCAGCCCCCCCGGGACAGGGACAGGGACCCAGTACTTC. As protein: CASSPPGTGTGTQYF. The V gene is TRBV7-2, the J gene TRBJ2-5; 9 bases agree with TRBD1. This CDR3 spans 15 amino acids. V shed 5 bases and J 7 bases; nucleotides not matched to a gene: 11. Germline lookup yields CDR1 SGHTA and CDR2 FQGNSA.

CDR3 region: CAISEWTGKETQYF. The CDR3 DNA follows: TGTGCCATCAGTGAATGGACAGGGAAAGAGACCCAGTACTTC. The J gene is TRBJ2-5, the V gene TRBV10-3; TRBD1 agrees at 8 bases. The CDR3 runs to 14 residues. Germline assignment: CDR1 ENHRY and CDR2 SYGVKD. Losses at the gene ends were 3 bases for V and 3 bases for J; bases not matched to a gene: 3.

The chain uses TRBV18 and TRBJ1-2; D is unresolved. The V gene's germline CDR1 is KGHSH and CDR2 LQKENI. There are 14 residues in the CDR3. Between the trimmed V and J ends, which lost 2 bases and 6 bases, there was a span of 13 bases. This CDR3 is CASSPNRNGDGYTF. The CDR3 DNA is TGTGCCAGCTCACCAAATAGGAATGGAGATGGCTACACCTTC.

In this sample, this clone turned up a few times. The V call is TRBV15, the J call TRBJ2-3, with TRBD2 matching over 12 bases. The CDR3 consists of 20 residues. Per germline, CDR1 LNHNV and CDR2 YYDKDF (reference sequence). After removal of 0 bases from V and 3 bases from J, the junction contained 13 bases not matched to a gene. CDR3 protein: CATSRDIASGGAFGTDTQYF. The CDR3 DNA reads TGTGCCACCAGCAGAGATATTGCTAGCGGGGGGGCCTTCGGTACAGATACGCAGTATTTT.

The chain has TRBV19 and TRBJ1-5; 7 bases map to TRBD1. This CDR3 has 15 residues. The germline CDR1 and CDR2 sequences are LNHDA and SQIVND (reference sequence). Germline trimming cut 9 bases from V and 0 bases from J; bases unmatched to any gene: 8. CDR3 bases: TGTGCCAGCCATACAGGGGCCTATAGCAATCAGCCCCAGCATTTT. This codes for CASHTGAYSNQPQHF.

The chain links TRBV10-2 to TRBJ1-3; D call uncertain. V shed 3 bases and J shed 3 bases, with 6 bases lying between them. CDR3 length equals 13 residues. The germline V gene has CDR1 WSHSY and CDR2 SAAADI. The CDR3 DNA is TGCGCCAGCAGTGAAAGAGTTGGAAACACCATATATTTT. This translates into CASSERVGNTIYF.

The rearrangement joins TRBV27 to TRBJ2-1, with a possible D match to TRBD2 (5 bases). This CDR3 is built from 15 residues. The germline V gene encodes CDR1 MNHEY and CDR2 SMNVEV (reference sequence). Trimming removed 5 bases from V and 0 bases from J, with 11 bases in between. The CDR3 here is CASSRNRDSYNEQFF. The DNA of the CDR3 is TGTGCCAGCAGTAGAAACCGGGACTCCTACAATGAGCAGTTCTTC.

The chain links TRBV2 to TRBJ2-7; the match to TRBD1 covers 9 bases. This CDR3 has 14 amino acids. V trimming: 6 bases; J trimming: 2 bases; junction bases outside the gene matches: 5. Looked up from germline, CDR1 is SNHLY and CDR2 is FYNNEI. CDR3 protein: CASSPRDRAYEQYF. As DNA, the CDR3 is TGTGCCAGCAGCCCCCGGGACAGGGCCTACGAGCAGTACTTC.

The chain recombines TRBV11-3 with TRBJ1-3; no reliable D call. Germline V CDR1 and CDR2: SGHNT, YENEEA. The V end was cut by 5 bases, the J end by 0 bases, with 14 bases between. The CDR3 has 16 residues. As DNA, the CDR3 is TGTGCCAGCAGCGCGGGCCCCTGGGGCTCTGGAAACACCATATATTTT. Residues: CASSAGPWGSGNTIYF.

This chain connects TRBV3-1 (or the pseudogene TRBV3-2) to TRBJ1-5; D gene uncertain. V was trimmed by 3 bases and J by 3 bases, leaving 3 bases between them. The CDR3 has 12 amino acids. Germline V gene lookup returns CDR1 LGHDT and CDR2 YNNKEL (reference sequence). The CDR3 loop is CASSHVNQPQHF. CDR3 coding DNA: TGTGCCAGCAGCCACGTCAATCAGCCCCAGCATTTT.

The genes are TRBV3-1 (or the pseudogene TRBV3-2) and TRBJ2-3; tentative D call: TRBD2 (6 bases). This CDR3 contains 12 residues. Germline V CDR1 and CDR2: LGHDT, YNNKEL (reference sequence). V was shortened by 3 bases and J by 5 bases, with 6 bases between the two germline ends. This CDR3 is CASSQGGDTQYF. CDR3 nucleotides: TGTGCCAGCAGCCAGGGGGGAGATACGCAGTATTTT.

The gene calls are TRBV6-6 and TRBJ1-2, with a weak D call TRBD1 (6 bases). V dropped 0 bases and J dropped 6 bases, with 17 bases sitting between them. Germline V gene sequence: CDR1 MNHNY, CDR2 SVGAGI (reference sequence). The CDR3 runs 16 residues. The CDR3 DNA follows: TGTGCCAGCAGTTACTCGAAATTAGATGGACAGCATGGCTACACCTTC. It translates to CASSYSKLDGQHGYTF.

The rearrangement links TRBV7-2 to TRBJ2-4; D perhaps matches TRBD1 (6 bases). This CDR3 has 15 residues. Germline CDR1 reads SGHTA; CDR2 reads FQGNSA. Trimming cost V 0 bases and J 6 bases, with 12 bases left between them. The CDR3 loop is CASSLAGQGRNIQYF. In DNA form, the CDR3 reads TGTGCCAGCAGCTTAGCAGGGCAGGGGAGAAACATTCAGTACTTC.

V usage is TRBV24-1 and J usage is TRBJ1-2; 7 bases fit TRBD1. The CDR3 is made up of 16 amino acids. With 2 bases clipped from V and 4 bases from J, the junction kept 9 bases outside the gene matches. Per germline, CDR1 KGHDR and CDR2 SFDVKD. The CDR3: CATSDSRTGEVYGYTF. Here the CDR3 DNA reads TGTGCCACCAGTGATTCGCGGACAGGCGAGGTCTATGGCTACACCTTC.

In this sample, this clone turned up many times. V is TRBV11-2 and J is TRBJ1-1; 8 bases fit TRBD1. CDR1 and CDR2 (germline): SGHAT, FQNNGV. The CDR3 runs to 17 residues. Germline trimming cut 2 bases from V and 1 base from J; bases unmatched to any gene: 9. CDR3 protein: CASSLSVEGQENTEAFF. The CDR3 DNA reads TGTGCCAGCAGCTTAAGTGTAGAGGGACAGGAGAACACTGAAGCTTTCTTT.

The CDR3 DNA is TGCGCCAGCAAATTGACTGCAAATGAGCAGTTCTTC. Translated: CASKLTANEQFF. The gene calls are TRBV10-2 and TRBJ2-1; D gene unclear. CDR1 is WSHSY, CDR2 SAAADI, per germline. The CDR3 contains 12 residues. The V end lost 7 bases, the J end lost 7 bases, and 11 bases lay between the germline ends.

The chain joins TRBV6-5 to TRBJ2-3, with a possible D match to TRBD2 (6 bases). Germline loops: CDR1 MNHEY, CDR2 SVGAGI. Trimming left V 4 bases short and J 4 bases short, with 12 bases between. The CDR3 loop spans 14 amino acids. CDR3 sequence reads: CASSLTSLPDTQYF. As DNA, the CDR3 is TGTGCCAGCAGTTTAACTAGCTTGCCAGATACGCAGTATTTT.

V and J are TRBV5-6 and TRBJ2-2; TRBD1 aligns across 8 bases. V lost 4 bases to trimming and J lost 1 base; unmatched junction nucleotides: 6. CDR1 SGHDT and CDR2 YYEEEE come from the germline V gene. The CDR3 contains 16 residues. CDR3 nucleotides: TGTGCCAGCAGCCTCAGGACAGGGCGGAACACCGGGGAGCTGTTTTTT. Protein: CASSLRTGRNTGELFF.

The rearrangement joins TRBV7-9 to TRBJ2-7; TRBD1 matches 8 bases. Trimming cost V 0 bases and J 1 base; bases outside gene matches: 5. The CDR3 contains 16 residues. Germline CDR1 is SEHNR and CDR2 is FQNEAQ (reference sequence). The CDR3 is CASSLASRTGSYEQYF. CDR3 DNA sequence: TGTGCCAGCAGCTTAGCGAGCCGGACAGGGTCCTACGAGCAGTACTTC.

This clone was observed once. The V gene is TRBV5-4, the J gene TRBJ2-1; TRBD2 is a possible D gene (5 bases). Germline CDR1 SGHNT, CDR2 YYREEE (reference sequence). Trimming took 4 bases from V and 8 from J, leaving 19 bases between them. The CDR3 consists of 15 residues. The CDR3 nucleotides are TGTGCCAGCAGCCGCGGTTCCTACCAGAGGGATGAGCAGTTCTTC. Residues: CASSRGSYQRDEQFF. Complete variable domain (other parts from reference TRBV5-4 and TRBJ2-1): ETGVTQSPTHLIKTRGQQVTLRCSSQSGHNTVSWYQQALGQGPQFIFQYYREEENGRGNFPPRFSGLQFPNYSSELNVNALELDDSALYLCASSRGSYQRDEQFFGPGTRLTVL.